This TCR beta chain was retrieved from a study of T-cell reconstitution after alpha-beta-depleted transplantation in children. CDR1 and CDR2 (germline): DFQATT, SNEGSKA (reference sequence). The CDR3 is 14 amino acids. Trimming pared 5 bases from V and 8 bases from J, leaving 20 bases between. General study results and limits: At the one-year point after transplant, T-cell counts and TCRbeta diversity were found to come mostly from T cells that had been newly produced. Several hundred expanded graft clones reportedly supplied alpha-beta T cells about two months after transplant. The origin of high day-60 TCRbeta diversity in some patients lay in surviving recipient T cells and thymic progenitors.

This clonotype showed up many times. Its specificity is not known. It was with unique molecular identifiers that the TCRbeta library was prepared. Using its own MiXCR run on the PCR reads, TCRdb lists one record per CDR3 protein. The table includes fewer than 700,000 distinct CDR3 sequences, approximately 22% detected once. The rearrangement joins TRBV20-1 to TRBJ2-3; possible D gene TRBD1, 6 bases. Sequences were derived from PBMCs, mostly from graft donor cells, sampled 360 days after TCRalphabeta/CD19-depleted stem cell transplant. This TCR came from a boy under two years old who had a stem cell transplant for acute myeloid leukemia, so the T cells may come from the graft donor. CDR3 in DNA: TGCAGTGCTTTCCGGCCAGGGGCTGGCGGTACGCAGTATTTT. It codes for CSAFRPGAGGTQYF.